This TCR beta chain appears in the sequencing data of a study of blood T cell repertoires in COVID-19. As for the study in general: COVID-19 samples collected from the United States, Italy and Spain covered acute and convalescent phases. The analysed material was cDNA or gDNA that came from T cells, B-cell-depleted T cells, or PBMCs.

Germline V gene lookup returns CDR1 MNHEY and CDR2 SVGAGI. The length of the CDR3 is 13 residues. V dropped 4 bases and J dropped 4 bases, with 10 bases sitting between them. In the authors' workflow: Amplification with reference gene primers provided the estimates of nucleated cell counts. The data were produced by immunoSEQ multiplex PCR, yet TCRdb's version contains in-frame clones alone and is incomplete. V and J calls and clone size are given by that table; D and trimming were obtained from the DNA. The profile shows 150,000 to 180,000 clones, about 85% of them singletons. Recruited during active infection, patients (from Seattle) were subsequently followed longitudinally.

Sample: peripheral blood. This TCR was sampled from an older woman with COVID-19, enrolled during active disease. The genes are TRBV6-5 and TRBJ1-1; TRBD1 is a possible D gene (5 bases). In DNA form, the CDR3 reads TGTGCCAGCAGTTTCGGACAATTCACTGAAGCTTTCTTT. The encoded protein is CASSFGQFTEAFF.